The 22 T cell receptor beta chains listed next were all sequenced from one sample in a study of T-cell memory formation after mild COVID-19 (dated by TCRdb to the early 2020s). Library construction relied on 5' RACE. Sequenced on an Illumina NovaSeq 6000. TCRdb itself trimmed the public reads at Q25 with fastp, ran MiXCR and retained productive beta chains. Rows matching on CDR3 protein sequence are summarized as one entry with the most common DNA and genes. The sample table lists 100,000 to 150,000 distinct CDR3 sequences, approximately 5.9% of them with a count of one. In total, the top ten clones hold 2.2% of the sample. The sequencing input was PBMCs or a T cell subset sorted from them (not recorded which). These receptor sequences come from an adult woman who had mild COVID-19 (a few samples of this study predate the infection). The sample titles of this study are shuffled in the database, so cell type and time point are left out; the donor was told from shared clones.

The chain employs TRBV6-1 and TRBJ2-1, with 10 bases aligning to TRBD1. The CDR3 covers 15 residues. The J segment lost 7 bases and the V segment lost 8 bases, leaving 11 bases of the junction unmatched. Germline V CDR1 and CDR2: MNHNS, SASEGT. The CDR3 nucleotides read TGTGCCAGCGAGCCCGGGACAGGGGCTTGGAATGAGCAGTTCTTC. It codes for CASEPGTGAWNEQFF.

This clonotype was counted only a few times. The genes are TRBV6-6 and TRBJ1-5; D possibly corresponds to TRBD1 (5 bases). V lost 2 bases and J lost 4, with 12 bases in between. The CDR3 is made up of 15 amino acids. Germline assignment: CDR1 MNHNY and CDR2 SVGAGI (reference sequence). CDR3 sequence (DNA): TGTGCCAGCAGTTACACTGGCCCAGGGAATCAGCCCCAGCATTTT. It encodes CASSYTGPGNQPQHF.

The chain uses TRBV7-2 and TRBJ1-1, with 7 bases fitting TRBD1. In germline, CDR1 is SGHTA, CDR2 FQGNSA. The CDR3 sequence is 16 residues long. V lost 2 bases, J lost 1 base, and 7 bases stayed unmatched. As DNA, the CDR3 is TGTGCCAGCAGCTTAAGAAGGGGGCTGGGGAACACTGAAGCTTTCTTT. This translates into CASSLRRGLGNTEAFF. The entire variable domain, with the rest obtained from reference TRBV7-2 and TRBJ1-1, is as follows: GAGVSQSPSNKVTEKGKDVELRCDPISGHTALYWYRQSLGQGLEFLIYFQGNSAPDKSGLPSDRFSAERTGGSVSTLTIQRTQQEDSAVYLCASSLRRGLGNTEAFFGQGTRLTVV.

CDR3 region: CSAYSGTGAYEQYF. CDR3 nucleotide sequence: TGCAGTGCTTACTCCGGGACAGGGGCCTACGAGCAGTACTTC. The chain recombines TRBV20-1 with TRBJ2-7, with TRBD1 matching over 10 bases. CDR3 size: 14 residues. V shed 5 bases, J shed 2 bases, and the junction held 6 bases outside the gene matches. Germline assignment: CDR1 DFQATT and CDR2 SNEGSKA (reference sequence).

This clonotype was seen a few times. This chain joins TRBV28 and TRBJ1-5, with 10 bases lining up with TRBD1. The CDR3 sequence is 14 residues long. In germline, CDR1 is MDHEN, CDR2 SYDVKM. V lost 5 bases and J lost 7; bases outside the gene matches: 5. Written as DNA, the CDR3 is TGTGCCAGCAGTCTGCGGGACAGGGGACAGCCCCAGCATTTT. Its translation is CASSLRDRGQPQHF.

The chain uses TRBV12-3 or TRBV12-4 and TRBJ1-2; the D gene is possibly TRBD1 (6 bases). Trimming shortened V by 1 base and J by 5 bases, and 11 bases separated the two germline ends. The CDR3 length is 14 residues. The CDR3 loop is CASSLGGPLYGYTF. The CDR3 region has the DNA TGTGCCAGCAGTTTAGGGGGGCCGCTATATGGCTACACCTTC.

This clonotype was detected a few times. The chain has TRBV12-3 or TRBV12-4 and TRBJ2-7, with 7 bases identical to TRBD1. The CDR3 totals 12 residues. With 7 bases clipped from V and 5 bases from J, the junction kept 5 bases outside the gene matches. CDR3 amino acids: CASKRTGNEQYF. CDR3 DNA: TGTGCCAGCAAAAGGACAGGAAACGAGCAGTACTTC.

This clonotype occurred a few times. The CDR3 reads CASSLDRSSYEQYF. CDR3 DNA: TGTGCCAGCAGCTTAGACAGGAGCTCCTACGAGCAGTACTTC. The gene calls are TRBV11-2 and TRBJ2-7; no reliable D call. This CDR3 is built from 14 residues. V shed 0 bases and J shed 0 bases, with 6 bases lying between them. CDR1 and CDR2 from the germline V gene are SGHAT and FQNNGV.

The table lists this clonotype with many counts. The J gene is TRBJ1-5, the V gene TRBV6-1; the match to TRBD1 covers 7 bases. Trimming removed 6 bases from V and 1 base from J; junction bases left unmatched: 0. Germline V gene sequence: CDR1 MNHNS, CDR2 SASEGT. CDR3 length: 13 amino acids. The CDR3 coding sequence is TGTGCCAGCAGGGGACAGAGCAATCAGCCCCAGCATTTT. Its translation: CASRGQSNQPQHF.

This chain uses TRBV10-3 with TRBJ2-7, with D possibly matching TRBD1 (5 bases). From germline, CDR1 is ENHRY and CDR2 SYGVKD. The CDR3 is made up of 16 amino acids. V shed 0 bases and J shed 0 bases, with 12 bases lying between them. CDR3 in DNA: TGTGCCATCAGTGAGTCTAAGGGGCGCACCTCCTACGAGCAGTACTTC. It encodes CAISESKGRTSYEQYF.

In its sample, this clonotype was seen many times. This sequence joins TRBV5-1 and TRBJ2-3, with D possibly being TRBD2 (5 bases). Germline CDR1 and CDR2: SGHRS and YFSETQ. Trimming cost V 5 bases and J 2 bases, with 6 bases left between them. The CDR3 contains 12 residues. The CDR3 DNA reads as TGCGCCAGCAGTCGGGACACAGATACGCAGTATTTT. Protein: CASSRDTDTQYF.

This clonotype came up many times. This rearrangement joins TRBV7-9 to TRBJ2-1; D might be TRBD2 (5 bases). The CDR3 contains 14 residues. Germline CDR1 SEHNR, CDR2 FQNEAQ (reference sequence). Trimming stripped 2 bases from V and 12 bases from J, with 17 bases between. CDR3 protein: CASSLLVELGAQFF. The DNA for the CDR3 is TGTGCCAGCAGCTTACTCGTTGAGCTGGGAGCGCAGTTCTTC.

This CDR3 is CASSLFDREGYTF. The CDR3 nucleotides are TGTGCCAGCAGCTTATTTGACAGGGAGGGCTACACCTTC. The chain links TRBV7-8 to TRBJ1-2; 7 nucleotides align to TRBD1. Germline V gene data show CDR1 as SGHVS and CDR2 as FQNEAQ. Trimming removed 2 bases from V and 8 bases from J; junction bases left unmatched: 5. CDR3 length equals 13 residues.

The rearrangement joins TRBV12-3 or TRBV12-4 to TRBJ2-6, with 9 bases matching TRBD1. The junction had 11 bases not matched to a gene; V was cut back by 7 bases and J by 4 bases. The CDR3 spans 17 residues. The CDR3 region is CASTRTGAQGGANVLTF. CDR3 sequence (DNA): TGTGCCAGCACCCGGACAGGGGCTCAAGGAGGGGCCAACGTCCTGACTTTC.

The rearrangement joins TRBV20-1 to TRBJ1-5; D gene unclear. The germline V gene encodes CDR1 DFQATT and CDR2 SNEGSKA (reference sequence). CDR3 length: 14 amino acids. The CDR3 DNA reads as TGCAGCGTAGGCGCGGGAACTGTAAATCAGCCCCAGCATTTT. Protein: CSVGAGTVNQPQHF.

This clonotype has ten or more counts. The chain is built from TRBV12-3 or TRBV12-4 and TRBJ2-5; 10 bases agree with TRBD1. J lost 4 bases, V lost 3 bases, and 17 bases had no gene match. The length of the CDR3 is 19 residues. This CDR3 is CASSFMSIWGQGLRETQYF. The CDR3 region has the DNA TGTGCCAGCAGTTTCATGAGTATTTGGGGACAGGGGCTTCGAGAGACCCAGTACTTC.

This clonotype was seen only a few times. The chain recombines TRBV27 with TRBJ2-7; 7 positions match TRBD1. J lost 5 bases, V lost 4 bases, and 14 bases had no gene match. Looked up from germline, CDR1 is MNHEY and CDR2 is SMNVEV (reference sequence). The CDR3 consists of 16 residues. As DNA, the CDR3 is TGTGCCAGCAGTTCAACAGGACCGACAGGGAATCACGAGCAGTACTTC. Translated, it gives CASSSTGPTGNHEQYF.

This clonotype was detected a few times. The chain uses TRBV4-1 and TRBJ1-4, with TRBD1 as a possible D gene (5 bases). The V gene lost 1 base and the J gene lost 4 bases, with 10 bases spanning the gap. The CDR3 is made up of 15 amino acids. In germline, CDR1 is MGHRA, CDR2 YSYEKL. CDR3 protein: CASSQGRAGNEKLFF. In DNA form, the CDR3 reads TGCGCCAGCAGCCAAGGCAGGGCTGGTAATGAAAAACTGTTTTTT.

This clonotype has more than one count but fewer than ten. The V call is TRBV12-3 or TRBV12-4, the J call TRBJ2-7, with no clear D. CDR3 length: 13 amino acids. V lost 4 bases, J lost 3 bases, and 10 bases lay in between. The CDR3 bases are TGTGCCAGCAGTTCCCCCGGAAGCTACGAGCAGTACTTC. It translates to CASSSPGSYEQYF.

This clonotype occurred many times. V is TRBV5-1 and J is TRBJ1-1, with TRBD1 identical over 7 bases. CDR1 is SGHRS, CDR2 YFSETQ, per germline. The CDR3 is 15 amino acids. The ends lost 2 bases at V and 4 bases at J; junction bases unmatched: 8. In nucleotides, the CDR3 is TGCGCCAGCAGCTTCTGGGACAGAAGAATCACTGAAGCTTTCTTT. Translation gives CASSFWDRRITEAFF.

The V gene is TRBV29-1, the J gene TRBJ2-1; no firm D call. V was cut by 8 bases and J by 9 bases, with 17 bases left in between. Germline V gives CDR1 SQVTM, CDR2 ANQGSEA. The CDR3 runs to 12 residues. The CDR3 spells CSTQTLQGEQFF. Written as DNA, the CDR3 is TGCAGCACTCAGACACTGCAAGGTGAGCAGTTCTTC.

This clonotype turned up a few times. The J gene is TRBJ2-7, the V gene TRBV3-1; possibly TRBD2 for D (6 bases). The CDR3 is 15 amino acids. Germline V gives CDR1 LGHDT, CDR2 YNNKEL (reference sequence). V lost 4 bases and J lost 0, with 13 bases in between. In DNA form, the CDR3 reads TGTGCCAGCAGCCTCCTAGCGAGTCGCTCCTACGAGCAGTACTTC. This translates into CASSLLASRSYEQYF.